The rows below give T cell receptor beta chains drawn from one sample of a study of blood T cell repertoires in COVID-19. The table came from immunoSEQ multiplex PCR; TCRdb's copy has only in-frame clones and leaves some out. The table has 300,000 or so clones, about 85% seen once; the top ten hold about 6%. Sample: PBMCs or T cells enriched from blood (not recorded which). These receptors all stem from a woman in her 30s who had recovered from COVID-19. The CDR3 runs from the conserved cysteine through the conserved F or W. Each record gives: clone size, V gene, D gene, J gene, CDR3 protein, CDR3 DNA. The D gene is left open where the match is weak. Part of the rows lack a size; the others show once, few, many or a class for expanded clones.

.	TRBV19	TRBD1	TRBJ2-7	CASSIPNRGRLEQYF	TGTGCCAGTAGTATCCCCAACAGGGGCCGGTTGGAGCAGTACTTC
.	TRBV4-1	.	TRBJ1-2	CASSQEITSGKGYTF	TGCGCCAGCAGCCAAGAGATAACCTCAGGGAAAGGCTACACCTTC
once	TRBV4-1	.	TRBJ1-2	CASSQDATIYGYTF	TGCGCCAGCAGCCAAGATGCGACAATCTATGGCTACACCTTC
.	TRBV7-2	.	TRBJ1-5	CASGRGGRPQHF	TGTGCCAGCGGTCGGGGGGGGCGGCCCCAGCATTTT
.	TRBV21-1	.	TRBJ1-1	CASSNDRATEAFF	TGTGCCAGCAGCAATGACAGGGCTACTGAAGCTTTCTTT
.	TRBV18	TRBD2	TRBJ2-5	CASSPPSSGGKETQYF	TGTGCCAGCTCACCACCGAGCAGCGGGGGGAAAGAGACCCAGTACTTC
few	TRBV7-2	TRBD1	TRBJ2-7	CASSLARDRGEQYF	TGTGCCAGCAGCCTAGCCCGGGACAGGGGCGAGCAGTACTTC
.	TRBV19	.	TRBJ1-5	CASSSQYQPQHF	TGTGCCAGTAGTTCACAGTATCAGCCCCAGCATTTT
.	TRBV4-1	TRBD1	TRBJ1-2	CASSQEGTGGYGYTF	TGCGCCAGCAGCCAAGAGGGGACAGGGGGCTATGGCTACACCTTC
.	TRBV7-9	.	TRBJ1-2	CASSSLVGGTFYGYTF	TGTGCCAGCAGCTCCCTTGTTGGAGGGACCTTCTATGGCTACACCTTC
.	TRBV6-2/TRBV6-3	TRBD2	TRBJ2-1	CASSDTGLAGANEQFF	TGTGCCAGCAGTGATACGGGACTAGCGGGGGCCAATGAGCAGTTCTTC
.	TRBV6-5	TRBD1	TRBJ1-4	CASSPAGQVYEKLFF	TGTGCCAGCAGCCCGGCGGGACAGGTTTATGAAAAACTGTTTTTT
few	TRBV18	TRBD1	TRBJ1-2	CASSPGTAANYGYTF	TGTGCCAGCTCACCTGGGACAGCAGCTAACTATGGCTACACCTTC
.	TRBV6-6	.	TRBJ1-1	CASSYTDTNTEAFF	TGTGCCAGCAGTTACACGGACACGAACACTGAAGCTTTCTTT
.	TRBV10-2	.	TRBJ1-5	CASSRVQPQHF	TGCGCCAGCAGCAGGGTGCAGCCCCAGCATTTT
.	TRBV6-5	.	TRBJ1-1	CASSYSWQENTEAFF	TGTGCCAGCAGTTACTCCTGGCAGGAGAACACTGAAGCTTTCTTT
.	TRBV30	.	TRBJ1-2	CAWSHKTLRSGYTF	TGTGCCTGGAGCCATAAGACGCTGAGGAGCGGCTACACCTTC
few	TRBV9	.	TRBJ1-6	CASSVVGTKSPLHF	TGTGCCAGCAGCGTAGTGGGCACGAAATCACCCCTCCACTTT
.	TRBV27	.	TRBJ1-2	CASSLVGRNYGYTF	TGTGCCAGCAGTTTAGTAGGGAGAAACTATGGCTACACCTTC
.	TRBV20-1	TRBD2	TRBJ2-5	CSASWASGGGGPQETQYF	TGCAGTGCTAGTTGGGCTAGCGGGGGGGGTGGCCCACAAGAGACCCAGTACTTC
.	TRBV18	.	TRBJ1-4	CASSPRQGTNEKLFF	TGTGCCAGCTCACCCCGTCAGGGGACTAATGAAAAACTGTTTTTT
.	TRBV30	.	TRBJ1-1	CAWSVFVSKGDTEAFF	TGTGCCTGGAGTGTATTCGTAAGCAAGGGGGACACTGAAGCTTTCTTT
.	TRBV27	.	TRBJ2-7	CASSLSGGRSYEQYF	TGTGCCAGCAGTTTATCCGGGGGACGCTCCTACGAGCAGTACTTC
.	TRBV6-5	TRBD1	TRBJ2-1	CASSSDRDNEQFF	TGTGCCAGCAGTTCGGACAGGGATAATGAGCAGTTCTTC
.	TRBV6-1	TRBD1	TRBJ1-2	CASSVLSDMGTGGPNYGYTF	TGTGCCAGCAGTGTCCTCTCCGATATGGGGACAGGGGGACCCAACTATGGCTACACCTTC